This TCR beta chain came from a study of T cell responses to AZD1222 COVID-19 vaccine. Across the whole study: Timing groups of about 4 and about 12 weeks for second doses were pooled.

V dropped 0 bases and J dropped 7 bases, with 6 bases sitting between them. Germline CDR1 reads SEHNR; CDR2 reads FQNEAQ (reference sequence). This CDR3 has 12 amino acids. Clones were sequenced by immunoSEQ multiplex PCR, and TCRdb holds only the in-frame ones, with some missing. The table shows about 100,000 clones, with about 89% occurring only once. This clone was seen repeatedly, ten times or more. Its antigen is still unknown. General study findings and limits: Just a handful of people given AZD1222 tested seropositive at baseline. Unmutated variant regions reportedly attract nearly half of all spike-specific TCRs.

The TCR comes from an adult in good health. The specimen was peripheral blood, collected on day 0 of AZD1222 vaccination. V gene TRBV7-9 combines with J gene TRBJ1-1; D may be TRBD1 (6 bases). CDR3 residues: CASSLADSEAFF. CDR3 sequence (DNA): TGTGCCAGCAGCTTAGCGGACAGTGAAGCTTTCTTT.